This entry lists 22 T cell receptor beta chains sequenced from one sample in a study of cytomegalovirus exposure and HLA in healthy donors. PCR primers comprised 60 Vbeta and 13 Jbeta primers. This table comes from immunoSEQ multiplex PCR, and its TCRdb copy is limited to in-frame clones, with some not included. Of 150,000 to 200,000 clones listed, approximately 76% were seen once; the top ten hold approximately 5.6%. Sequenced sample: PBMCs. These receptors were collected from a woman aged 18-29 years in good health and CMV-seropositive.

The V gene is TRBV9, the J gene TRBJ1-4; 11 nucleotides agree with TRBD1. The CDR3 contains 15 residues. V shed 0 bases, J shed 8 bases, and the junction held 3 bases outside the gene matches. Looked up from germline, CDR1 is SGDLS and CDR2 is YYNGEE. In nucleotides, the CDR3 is TGTGCCAGCAGCGTAGCGGGACAGGGGGAAGAAAAACTGTTTTTT. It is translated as CASSVAGQGEEKLFF. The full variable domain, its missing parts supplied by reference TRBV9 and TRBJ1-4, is DSGVTQTPKHLITATGQRVTLRCSPRSGDLSVYWYQQSLDQGLQFLIQYYNGEERAKGNILERFSAQQFPDLHSELNLSSLELGDSALYFCASSVAGQGEEKLFFGSGTQLSVL.

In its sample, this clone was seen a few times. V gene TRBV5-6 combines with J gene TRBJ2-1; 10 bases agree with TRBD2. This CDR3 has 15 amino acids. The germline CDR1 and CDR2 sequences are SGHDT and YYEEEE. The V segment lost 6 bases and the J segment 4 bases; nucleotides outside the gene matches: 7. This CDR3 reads CASTLPSGGYNEQFF. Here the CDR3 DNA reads TGTGCCAGCACCCTCCCTAGCGGGGGATACAATGAGCAGTTCTTC.

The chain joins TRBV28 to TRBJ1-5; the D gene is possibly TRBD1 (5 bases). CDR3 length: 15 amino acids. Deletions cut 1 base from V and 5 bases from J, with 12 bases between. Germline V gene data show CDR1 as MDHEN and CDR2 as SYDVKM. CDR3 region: CASSLSSQAYQPQHF. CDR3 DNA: TGTGCCAGCAGTTTATCGTCACAGGCCTATCAGCCCCAGCATTTT. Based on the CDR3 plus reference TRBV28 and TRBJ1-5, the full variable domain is DVKVTQSSRYLVKRTGEKVFLECVQDMDHENMFWYRQDPGLGLRLIYFSYDVKMKEKGDIPEGYSVSREKKERFSLILESASTNQTSMYLCASSLSSQAYQPQHFGDGTRLSIL.

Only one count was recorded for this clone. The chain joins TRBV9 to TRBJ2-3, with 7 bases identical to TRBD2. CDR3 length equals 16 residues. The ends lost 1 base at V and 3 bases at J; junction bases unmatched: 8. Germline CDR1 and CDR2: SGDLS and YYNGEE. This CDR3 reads CASSVIDGGGTDTQYF. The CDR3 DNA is TGTGCCAGCAGCGTAATCGACGGGGGAGGGACAGATACGCAGTATTTT.

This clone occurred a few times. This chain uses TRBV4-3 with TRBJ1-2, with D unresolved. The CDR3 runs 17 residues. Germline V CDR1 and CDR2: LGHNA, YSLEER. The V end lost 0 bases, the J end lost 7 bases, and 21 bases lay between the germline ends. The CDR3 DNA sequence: TGCGCCAGCAGCCAAGATTTGGTGAGCTACTGGAGATTTGGCTACACCTTC. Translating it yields CASSQDLVSYWRFGYTF.

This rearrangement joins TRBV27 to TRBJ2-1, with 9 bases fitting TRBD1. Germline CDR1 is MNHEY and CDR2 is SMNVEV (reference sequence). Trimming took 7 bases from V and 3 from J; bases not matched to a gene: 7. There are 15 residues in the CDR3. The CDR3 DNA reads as TGTGCCAGCAAAGACCGGGACAGGGTCTACAATGAGCAGTTCTTC. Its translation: CASKDRDRVYNEQFF.

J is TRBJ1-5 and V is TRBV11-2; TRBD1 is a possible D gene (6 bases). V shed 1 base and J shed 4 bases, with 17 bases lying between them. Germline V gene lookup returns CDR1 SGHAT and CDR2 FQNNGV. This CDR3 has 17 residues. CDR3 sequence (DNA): TGTGCCAGCAGCTTAGTAAGGAGTTTCACAGGGAATCAGCCCCAGCATTTT. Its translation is CASSLVRSFTGNQPQHF.

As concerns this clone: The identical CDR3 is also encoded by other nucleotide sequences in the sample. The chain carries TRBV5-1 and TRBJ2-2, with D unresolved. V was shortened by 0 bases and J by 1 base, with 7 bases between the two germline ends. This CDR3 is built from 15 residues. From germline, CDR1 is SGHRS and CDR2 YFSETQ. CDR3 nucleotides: TGCGCCAGCAGCTTGGGCGGCGGGAACACCGGGGAGCTGTTTTTT. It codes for CASSLGGGNTGELFF. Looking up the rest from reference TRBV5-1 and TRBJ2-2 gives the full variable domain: KAGVTQTPRYLIKTRGQQVTLSCSPISGHRSVSWYQQTPGQGLQFLFEYFSETQRNKGNFPGRFSGRQFSNSRSEMNVSTLELGDSALYLCASSLGGGNTGELFFGEGSRLTVL.

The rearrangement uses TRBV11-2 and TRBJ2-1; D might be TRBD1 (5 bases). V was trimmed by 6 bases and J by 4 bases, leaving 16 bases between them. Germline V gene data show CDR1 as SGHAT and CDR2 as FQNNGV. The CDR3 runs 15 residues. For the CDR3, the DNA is TGTGCCAGCAGTACCGACAGTGAGCGTTACAATGAGCAGTTCTTC. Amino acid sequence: CASSTDSERYNEQFF. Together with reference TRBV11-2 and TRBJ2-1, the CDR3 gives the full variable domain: EAGVAQSPRYKIIEKRQSVAFWCNPISGHATLYWYQQILGQGPKLLIQFQNNGVVDDSQLPKDRFSAERLKGVDSTLKIQPAKLEDSAVYLCASSTDSERYNEQFFGPGTRLTVL.

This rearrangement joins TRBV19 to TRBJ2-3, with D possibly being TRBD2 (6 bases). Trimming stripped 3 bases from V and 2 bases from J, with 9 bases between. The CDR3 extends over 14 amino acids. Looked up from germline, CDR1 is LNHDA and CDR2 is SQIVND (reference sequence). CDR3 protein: CASSITGDTDTQYF. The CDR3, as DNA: TGTGCCAGTAGTATTACGGGGGACACAGATACGCAGTATTTT.

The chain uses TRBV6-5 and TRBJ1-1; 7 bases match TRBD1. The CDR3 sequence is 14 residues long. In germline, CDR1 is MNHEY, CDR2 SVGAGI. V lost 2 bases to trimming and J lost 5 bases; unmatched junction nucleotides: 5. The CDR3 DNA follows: TGTGCCAGCAGTTACCAGCAGGGGGTTACTGAAGCTTTCTTT. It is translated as CASSYQQGVTEAFF.

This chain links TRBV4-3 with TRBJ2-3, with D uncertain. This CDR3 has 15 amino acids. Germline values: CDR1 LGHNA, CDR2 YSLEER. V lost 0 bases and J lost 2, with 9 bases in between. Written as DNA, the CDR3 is TGCGCCAGCAGCCAAGATGCTGCGAACACAGATACGCAGTATTTT. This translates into CASSQDAANTDTQYF.

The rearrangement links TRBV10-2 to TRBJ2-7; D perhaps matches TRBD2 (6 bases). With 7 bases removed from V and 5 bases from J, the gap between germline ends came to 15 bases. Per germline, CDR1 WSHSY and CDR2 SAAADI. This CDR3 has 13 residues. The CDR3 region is CASNPGSYHEQYF. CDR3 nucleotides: TGCGCCAGCAATCCCGGGAGCTATCACGAGCAGTACTTC.

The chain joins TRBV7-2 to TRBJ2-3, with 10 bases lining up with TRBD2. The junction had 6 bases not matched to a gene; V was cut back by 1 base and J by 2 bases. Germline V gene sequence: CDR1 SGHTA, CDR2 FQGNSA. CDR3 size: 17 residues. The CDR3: CASSLVALAGATDTQYF. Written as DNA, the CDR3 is TGTGCCAGCAGCTTAGTAGCGCTAGCGGGGGCCACAGATACGCAGTATTTT.

The CDR3 protein is CASSRSGGANQPQHF. CDR3 sequence (DNA): TGCGCCAGCAGCCGCTCGGGGGGCGCGAATCAGCCCCAGCATTTT. V and J are TRBV4-1 and TRBJ1-5; D is possibly TRBD1 (6 bases). Germline assignment: CDR1 MGHRA and CDR2 YSYEKL. V was shortened by 4 bases and J by 4 bases, with 14 bases between the two germline ends. The CDR3 is 15 residues long.

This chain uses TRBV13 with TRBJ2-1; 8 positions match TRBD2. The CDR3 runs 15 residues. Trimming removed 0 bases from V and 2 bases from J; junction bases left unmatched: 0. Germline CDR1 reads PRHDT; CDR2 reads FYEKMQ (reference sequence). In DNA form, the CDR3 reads TGTGCCAGCAGCTTAGGCGGGGGGGCCTACAATGAGCAGTTCTTC. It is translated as CASSLGGGAYNEQFF.

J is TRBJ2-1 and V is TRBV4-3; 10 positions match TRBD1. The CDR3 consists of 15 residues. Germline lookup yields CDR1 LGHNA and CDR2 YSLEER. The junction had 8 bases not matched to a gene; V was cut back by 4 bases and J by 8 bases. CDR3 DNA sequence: TGCGCCAGCAGCCGTTTCGGGGACAGGGGTGATGAGCAGTTCTTC. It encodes CASSRFGDRGDEQFF.

The CDR3 protein is CASSIDRGVYEQYF. Written as DNA, the CDR3 is TGTGCCAGCAGCATTGACAGGGGAGTATACGAGCAGTACTTC. The chain uses TRBV2 and TRBJ2-7, with 8 bases matching TRBD1. The germline gives CDR1 SNHLY, CDR2 FYNNEI. CDR3 size: 14 residues. J was trimmed by 4 bases and V by 6 bases; bases with no gene match: 8. Full variable domain (remainder filled in from reference TRBV2 and TRBJ2-7): EPEVTQTPSHQVTQMGQEVILRCVPISNHLYFYWYRQILGQKVEFLVSFYNNEISEKSEIFDDQFSVERPDGSNFTLKIRSTKLEDSAMYFCASSIDRGVYEQYFGPGTRLTVT.

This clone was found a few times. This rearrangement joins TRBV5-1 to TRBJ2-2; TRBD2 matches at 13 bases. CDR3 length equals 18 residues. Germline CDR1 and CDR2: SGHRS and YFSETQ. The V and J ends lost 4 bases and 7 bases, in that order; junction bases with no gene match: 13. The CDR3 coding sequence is TGCGCCAGCAGCACAATTCCGAGACTAGCGGGGGGTGTCGGGGAGCTGTTTTTT. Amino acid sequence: CASSTIPRLAGGVGELFF.

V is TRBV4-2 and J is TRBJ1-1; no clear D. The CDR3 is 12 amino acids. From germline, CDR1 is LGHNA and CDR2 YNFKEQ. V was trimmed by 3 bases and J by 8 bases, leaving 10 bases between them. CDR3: CASSHLGREAFF. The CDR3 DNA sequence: TGTGCCAGCAGCCACCTGGGCAGGGAAGCTTTCTTT.

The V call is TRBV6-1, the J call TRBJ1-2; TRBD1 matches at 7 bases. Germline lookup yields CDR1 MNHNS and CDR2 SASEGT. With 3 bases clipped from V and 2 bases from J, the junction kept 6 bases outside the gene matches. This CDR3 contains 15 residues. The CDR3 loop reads CASSDRRGQNYGYTF. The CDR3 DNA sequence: TGTGCCAGCAGTGACCGAAGGGGACAGAACTATGGCTACACCTTC.

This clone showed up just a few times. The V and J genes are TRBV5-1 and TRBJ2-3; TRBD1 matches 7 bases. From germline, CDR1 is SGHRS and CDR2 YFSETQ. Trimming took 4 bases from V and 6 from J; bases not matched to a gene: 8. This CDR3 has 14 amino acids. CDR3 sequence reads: CASSGGQADDTQYF. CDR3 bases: TGCGCCAGCAGCGGCGGACAGGCCGATGATACGCAGTATTTT.